The sequence of this T cell receptor (beta chain) was determined in a study of cytomegalovirus exposure and HLA in healthy donors. The germline gives CDR1 SEHNR, CDR2 FQNEAQ (reference sequence). The CDR3 is 11 residues long. The PCR ran on 60 Vbeta and 13 Jbeta primers. Profiling relied on immunoSEQ multiplex PCR, and the TCRdb table lists in-frame clones only, not all of them. The data contain about 150,000 clones, nearly 80% of them singletons. Turning to this clone: An end of the junction does not agree with germline; a read error may underlie this.

This TCR derives from a male donor in good health and CMV-seronegative. Material for sequencing was PBMCs. The chain employs TRBV7-9 and TRBJ1-1; no firm D call. The chain's CDR3 is CSSSPKLEAFF. The CDR3 region has the DNA TGTTCCAGCAGCCCCAAGCTTGAAGCTTTCTTT. The whole variable domain, filled in from reference TRBV7-9 and TRBJ1-1, reads DTGVSQNPRHKITKRGQNVTFRCDPISEHNRLYWYRQTLGQGPEFLTYFQNEAQLEKSRLLSDRFSAERPKGSFSTLEIQRTEQGDSAMYLCSSSPKLEAFFGQGTRLTVV.